The 25 T cell receptor beta chains reported below all come from one sample, sequenced in a study of blood T cell repertoires in COVID-19. The table came from immunoSEQ multiplex PCR; TCRdb's copy has only in-frame clones and leaves some out. The profile shows approximately 200,000 clones, about 83% of them singletons. The sequenced sample was peripheral blood. All receptors come from a man between 60 and 75 years old who had recovered from COVID-19.

The chain is built from TRBV7-9 and TRBJ2-7; D remains unclear. CDR1 and CDR2 (germline): SEHNR, FQNEAQ (reference sequence). The V end was cut by 5 bases, the J end by 0 bases, with 11 bases between. The CDR3 loop spans 14 amino acids. DNA for the CDR3: TGTGCCAGCAGCGGTGACACTTACTCCTACGAGCAGTACTTC. It is translated as CASSGDTYSYEQYF.

This clone occurred once. V and J are TRBV19 and TRBJ1-4; weak D call: TRBD1 (5 bases). The V end was cut by 8 bases, the J end by 0 bases, with 10 bases between. There are 14 residues in the CDR3. Germline CDR1 is LNHDA and CDR2 is SQIVND (reference sequence). CDR3 sequence: CASATVATNEKLFF. CDR3 in DNA: TGTGCCAGTGCGACAGTTGCAACTAATGAAAAACTGTTTTTT.

The J gene is TRBJ1-3, the V gene TRBV27, with TRBD1 identical over 8 bases. J was trimmed by 4 bases and V by 4 bases; bases with no gene match: 6. Germline lookup yields CDR1 MNHEY and CDR2 SMNVEV (reference sequence). The CDR3 consists of 15 residues. CDR3 coding DNA: TGTGCCAGCAGTTCGCAGGGGGCGGGGGGAAACACCATATATTTT. It encodes CASSSQGAGGNTIYF.

The gene calls are TRBV6-6 and TRBJ1-3, with D possibly TRBD1 on 5 matching bases. The germline V gene encodes CDR1 MNHNY and CDR2 SVGAGI (reference sequence). This CDR3 is 16 amino acids long. The V end lost 3 bases, the J end lost 6 bases, and 18 bases lay between the germline ends. CDR3 in amino acids: CASSYPLKGRENTIYF. Written as DNA, the CDR3 is TGTGCCAGCAGTTATCCTTTGAAGGGGCGCGAAAACACCATATATTTT.

The chain carries TRBV3-1 (or the pseudogene TRBV3-2) and TRBJ2-3; 11 nucleotides match TRBD2. Germline V gene lookup returns CDR1 LGHDT and CDR2 YNNKEL (reference sequence). The CDR3 runs to 17 residues. Trimming at V came to 4 bases and at J to 6 bases, leaving 12 bases not matched to a gene. CDR3 amino acids: CASSPRIVSGRADTQYF. CDR3 DNA: TGTGCCAGCAGCCCAAGAATAGTTAGCGGGAGGGCTGATACGCAGTATTTT.

This chain connects TRBV7-6 to TRBJ1-3, with D perhaps matching TRBD1 (6 bases). V lost 5 bases to trimming and J lost 0 bases, with 11 bases between them. Germline V CDR1 and CDR2: SGHVS, FNYEAQ. The CDR3 is 15 residues long. The CDR3 reads CASSTTGTSGNTIYF. The CDR3 nucleotides read TGTGCCAGCAGCACCACAGGGACCTCTGGAAACACCATATATTTT.

The chain links TRBV6-5 to TRBJ2-1, with D possibly matching TRBD2 (5 bases). V shed 4 bases and J shed 4 bases, with 8 bases lying between them. Germline loops: CDR1 MNHEY, CDR2 SVGAGI. This CDR3 spans 13 amino acids. DNA of the CDR3: TGTGCCAGCAGTTTACTAGATTACAATGAGCAGTTCTTC. Protein sequence: CASSLLDYNEQFF.

The CDR3 region is CASSHPGQGNYEQYF. CDR3 nucleotides: TGTGCCAGCAGTCATCCGGGACAGGGAAACTACGAGCAGTACTTC. The gene calls are TRBV11-1 and TRBJ2-7; 9 bases align to TRBD1. From germline, CDR1 is SGHAT and CDR2 FQDESV (reference sequence). The CDR3 length is 15 residues. With V trimmed by 6 bases and J by 3 bases, 9 bases remained unmatched.

The table lists this clone with a few counts. The chain joins TRBV18 to TRBJ1-6; no reliable D call. CDR3 length equals 17 residues. Trimming took 3 bases from V and 6 from J, leaving 18 bases between them. Germline CDR1 is KGHSH and CDR2 is LQKENI. CDR3 amino acids: CASSPDSPGPPNSPLHF. Here the CDR3 DNA reads TGTGCCAGCTCACCGGACTCCCCGGGCCCCCCTAATTCACCCCTCCACTTT.

V usage is TRBV6-6 and J usage is TRBJ1-4; the match to TRBD1 covers 9 bases. The ends lost 6 bases at V and 6 bases at J; junction bases unmatched: 11. Germline V gene data show CDR1 as MNHNY and CDR2 as SVGAGI (reference sequence). This CDR3 spans 16 amino acids. The CDR3 sequence: CASRTNLQGAHEKLFF. Written as DNA, the CDR3 is TGTGCCAGCAGAACCAACCTACAGGGGGCGCATGAAAAACTGTTTTTT.

The CDR3 reads CAWSPGRGRPYTEAFF. Written as DNA, the CDR3 is TGTGCCTGGAGTCCAGGGAGGGGGAGGCCTTACACTGAAGCTTTCTTT. The chain employs TRBV30 and TRBJ1-1, with D possibly TRBD1 on 6 matching bases. This CDR3 is 16 amino acids long. Trimming removed 2 bases at V and 3 bases at J, with 19 bases between. Germline loops: CDR1 GTSNPN, CDR2 SVGIG (reference sequence).

This rearrangement joins TRBV11-3 to TRBJ1-1; D is ambiguous. Between the trimmed V and J ends, which lost 2 bases and 2 bases, there was a span of 15 bases. This CDR3 has 16 amino acids. Germline CDR1 reads SGHNT; CDR2 reads YENEEA. The CDR3 is CASSLNLGGLNTEAFF. In DNA form, the CDR3 reads TGTGCCAGCAGCTTAAATCTAGGAGGGCTTAACACTGAAGCTTTCTTT.

The V call is TRBV12-3 or TRBV12-4, the J call TRBJ1-2; no reliable D call. Trimming left V 7 bases short and J 6 bases short, with 15 bases between. The CDR3 has 13 residues. The CDR3 nucleotides read TGTGCCAGCACTAATTGGGGAGGAGATGGCTACACCTTC. Translating it yields CASTNWGGDGYTF.

In this sample, this clone turned up once. V is TRBV6-5 and J is TRBJ1-2; D unclear. The germline CDR1 and CDR2 sequences are MNHEY and SVGAGI. The CDR3 totals 14 residues. Trimming removed 1 base at V and 6 bases at J, with 12 bases between. The chain's CDR3 is CASSYLPRVDGYTF. The CDR3 nucleotides are TGTGCCAGCAGTTACTTGCCCCGGGTGGATGGCTACACCTTC.

The chain employs TRBV7-3 and TRBJ2-5, with TRBD1 as a possible D gene (6 bases). The CDR3 consists of 13 residues. From germline, CDR1 is SGHTA and CDR2 FQGTGA. Between the trimmed V and J ends, which lost 7 bases and 2 bases, there was a span of 11 bases. The CDR3 protein is CASTIGGQETQYF. For the CDR3, the DNA is TGTGCCAGCACCATAGGGGGTCAAGAGACCCAGTACTTC. Full variable domain (outside the CDR3, taken from reference TRBV7-3 and TRBJ2-5): GAGVSQTPSNKVTEKGKYVELRCDPISGHTALYWYRQSLGQGPEFLIYFQGTGAADDSGLPNDRFFAVRPEGSVSTLKIQRTERGDSAVYLCASTIGGQETQYFGPGTRLLVL.

CDR3 in amino acids: CASSLVRGTNTDTQYF. The DNA of the CDR3 is TGTGCCAGCAGCTTGGTAAGGGGGACGAACACAGATACGCAGTATTTT. The genes are TRBV5-8 and TRBJ2-3; a possible D gene is TRBD1 (6 bases). The CDR3 is 16 amino acids. Germline CDR1 reads SGHTS; CDR2 reads YDEGEE. V was trimmed by 0 bases and J by 2 bases, leaving 13 bases between them.

V and J are TRBV4-1 and TRBJ1-1; D is uncertain. Trimming left V 0 bases short and J 0 bases short, with 8 bases between. Germline values: CDR1 MGHRA, CDR2 YSYEKL. This CDR3 contains 15 residues. The chain's CDR3 is CASSQEFGLNTEAFF. As DNA, the CDR3 is TGCGCCAGCAGCCAAGAGTTCGGTTTGAACACTGAAGCTTTCTTT.

Only a few counts were recorded for this clone. This chain uses TRBV19 with TRBJ1-5, with TRBD1 matching 7 bases. Unmatched junction bases numbered 6, after V lost 7 bases and J lost 6 bases. CDR1 is LNHDA and CDR2 is SQIVND in the germline V gene (reference sequence). The length of the CDR3 is 13 residues. The CDR3 nucleotides are TGTGCCAGTACCGACAGGGATCCTCAGCCCCAGCATTTT. It codes for CASTDRDPQPQHF.

The V call is TRBV3-1 (or the pseudogene TRBV3-2), the J call TRBJ2-2; no definite D call. Germline V gene sequence: CDR1 LGHDT, CDR2 YNNKEL (reference sequence). V shed 5 bases and J shed 7 bases, with 5 bases lying between them. CDR3 length equals 11 residues. The DNA for the CDR3 is TGTGCCAGCAGCTTTCTCGGGGAGCTGTTTTTT. Translated, it gives CASSFLGELFF.

This rearrangement joins TRBV4-1 to TRBJ2-3, with 11 bases lining up with TRBD2. CDR1 is MGHRA and CDR2 is YSYEKL in the germline V gene. Losses at the gene ends were 1 base for V and 6 bases for J; bases not matched to a gene: 6. This CDR3 region has 16 residues. CDR3 DNA: TGCGCCAGCAGCCAAGGGACTAGCGGGCTAGGTGATACGCAGTATTTT. Its translation: CASSQGTSGLGDTQYF.

This clone was observed a few times. The genes are TRBV25-1 and TRBJ2-1; tentatively, D is TRBD2 (5 bases). Germline assignment: CDR1 MGHDK and CDR2 SYGVNS. There are 12 residues in the CDR3. V gave up 7 bases and J gave up 9 bases, with 13 bases separating them. The CDR3 bases are TGTGCCAGCATTTCTCAGGCGGGTGAGCAGTTCTTC. Protein product: CASISQAGEQFF.

The genes are TRBV14 and TRBJ1-2, with TRBD1 matching over 9 bases. Unmatched junction bases numbered 6, after V lost 5 bases and J lost 5 bases. Germline V gene lookup returns CDR1 SGHDN and CDR2 FVKESK. The CDR3 totals 14 residues. CDR3 sequence: CASSKRTGAYGYTF. CDR3 coding DNA: TGTGCCAGCAGCAAGCGGACAGGGGCGTATGGCTACACCTTC.

This clone was detected many times. The chain carries TRBV7-6 and TRBJ1-2, with a possible D match to TRBD1 (5 bases). V shed 6 bases and J shed 5 bases, with 13 bases lying between them. The CDR3 has 13 residues. CDR1 is SGHVS, CDR2 FNYEAQ, per germline. Here the CDR3 reads CASRGGGDYGYTF. In DNA form, the CDR3 reads TGTGCCAGCAGAGGCGGGGGGGATTATGGCTACACCTTC.

This clone was observed once. This chain links TRBV5-4 with TRBJ1-2, with 7 positions matching TRBD1. CDR1 SGHNT and CDR2 YYREEE come from the germline V gene (reference sequence). J lost 8 bases, V lost 2 bases, and 6 bases had no gene match. This CDR3 has 13 residues. The CDR3 DNA reads TGTGCCAGCAGCTTAAAGGGGGCGGCGGGCTACACCTTC. Translation gives CASSLKGAAGYTF.

The rearrangement joins TRBV4-1 to TRBJ2-7; no firm D call. CDR1 is MGHRA, CDR2 YSYEKL, per germline. The CDR3 sequence is 14 residues long. V was pared by 1 base and J by 2 bases, with 9 bases between. The CDR3 DNA sequence: TGCGCCAGCAGCCAAGTGACTCAAACCTACGAGCAGTACTTC. It translates to CASSQVTQTYEQYF.